This T cell receptor beta chain was captured in a study of identical twins. This clonotype was seen many times. MiXCR, run by TCRdb on the 5' RACE reads, gives a single entry per CDR3 protein. Seen here are about 720,000 distinct CDR3 sequences, approximately 18% observed once, and the top ten hold around 13%. Germline V gene lookup returns CDR1 SGDLS and CDR2 YYNGEE. This CDR3 contains 12 residues. Trimming took off 1 base at V and 4 bases at J, with 2 bases between the two ends. These same records also appear under a second study, on T cells expressing NK-cell markers. That work contributes: The eight sequenced donors comprised seven who were HCMV-seropositive and one who was seronegative.

This sequence was found in a woman in her late teens or twenties in good health. The chain combines TRBV9 with TRBJ2-2; D remains unclear. The sequenced sample consisted of PBMCs. DNA of the CDR3: TGTGCCAGCAGCGTACGCACCGGGGAGCTGTTTTTT. This encodes CASSVRTGELFF.